The rows below give T cell receptor beta chains drawn from one sample of a study of blood T cell repertoires in COVID-19. Clones were sequenced by immunoSEQ multiplex PCR, and TCRdb holds only the in-frame ones, with some missing. Of over 400,000 clones in the sample, approximately 85% were seen once. Sequencing was done on a sample of peripheral blood. The receptor source for this set is a human donor in a cohort sampled during active COVID-19. Both conserved end residues are part of each CDR3. D genes are given only for firm matches. A clone size is listed for some rows: how often the clone was seen (once, few, many), or a class if it is expanded.

cdr3_nt | cdr3_aa | clone_size | j_call | v_call | d_call | cdr3_length
TGTGCCAGCGTCAGGGCCGGGTCGAGCTCCTACGAGCAGTACTTC | CASVRAGSSSYEQYF | - | TRBJ2-7 | TRBV28 | - | 15
TGTGCCATCCGACCGGGACAGGGTCCTGGAAACACCATATATTTT | CAIRPGQGPGNTIYF | - | TRBJ1-3 | TRBV30 | TRBD1 | 15
TGTGCCAGCATGGGACAGGGGGCTCGGGAAGCTTTCTTT | CASMGQGAREAFF | - | TRBJ1-1 | TRBV6-5 | TRBD1 | 13
TGTGCCAGCAGCGGGGACAGTCTGAACACTGGAAACACCATATATTTT | CASSGDSLNTGNTIYF | - | TRBJ1-3 | TRBV9 | TRBD1 | 16
TGTGCCAGCAGTCAGGGGGAATATGGCTACACCTTC | CASSQGEYGYTF | few | TRBJ1-2 | TRBV6-5 | TRBD1 | 12
TGTGCCAGCAGTCCGGACAGTAATGAAAAACTGTTTTTT | CASSPDSNEKLFF | once | TRBJ1-4 | TRBV6-5 | - | 13
TGTGCCAGCAGCTTGGTCCGGGACACGACTGGGTATGGCTACACCTTC | CASSLVRDTTGYGYTF | - | TRBJ1-2 | TRBV7-2 | - | 16
TGTGCCAGTAGTATGCCCCTGGGGGCGGGAGGGCCCTCAGATACGCAGTATTTT | CASSMPLGAGGPSDTQYF | - | TRBJ2-3 | TRBV19 | TRBD2 | 18
TGCGCCAGCAGCTTGGGACAACCATCCTCTGGAAACACCATATATTTT | CASSLGQPSSGNTIYF | few | TRBJ1-3 | TRBV5-1 | - | 16
TGTGCCAGTAGTATAGGAGGACTAGCGGGGGGTAACACCGGGGAGCTGTTTTTT | CASSIGGLAGGNTGELFF | - | TRBJ2-2 | TRBV19 | TRBD2 | 18
TGTGCCAGCAGTGACTCGAGTATGGCAGATACGCAGTATTTT | CASSDSSMADTQYF | - | TRBJ2-3 | TRBV6-4 | - | 14
TGTGCCAGCAGCTTAGCTAGTTCACCGGGACAGAGGGATGGCTACACCTTC | CASSLASSPGQRDGYTF | once | TRBJ1-2 | TRBV7-2 | TRBD1 | 17
TGTGCCAGCAGCCAAAGAGCGGGACAAAACATGTATGGCTACACCTTC | CASSQRAGQNMYGYTF | - | TRBJ1-2 | TRBV3-1/TRBV3-2 | - | 16
TGCAGCGCAACTCGGGAGTGGTCGAACATTCAGTACTTC | CSATREWSNIQYF | - | TRBJ2-4 | TRBV29-1 | - | 13
TGTGCCTGCCTGGCCTGGGGGACAGGAGACTACGAGCAGTACTTC | CACLAWGTGDYEQYF | - | TRBJ2-7 | TRBV30 | TRBD1 | 15
TGCAGTGCTAGTATGTGGTCGGGGGGATACAACACTGAAGCTTTCTTT | CSASMWSGGYNTEAFF | - | TRBJ1-1 | TRBV20-1 | - | 16
TGTGCCAGCTCACAAGGGGGGGAGGCAAACACTGAAGCTTTCTTT | CASSQGGEANTEAFF | - | TRBJ1-1 | TRBV18 | - | 15
TGTGCCTCACGGGGTCCTTTGGGGCAGCCCCAGCATTTT | CASRGPLGQPQHF | - | TRBJ1-5 | TRBV30 | - | 13
TGTGCCAGCAGCTCGATCCGGGACAGGGGTACGCGGTCCTACGAGCAGTACTTC | CASSSIRDRGTRSYEQYF | - | TRBJ2-7 | TRBV11-2 | TRBD1 | 18
TGCGCCAGCAGCTTCGGAGGGGACAGATATCAGCCCCAGCATTTT | CASSFGGDRYQPQHF | - | TRBJ1-5 | TRBV5-1 | TRBD1 | 15
TGTGCCAGCAGCCCATGGGGGGGGACCGAGCAGTTCTTC | CASSPWGGTEQFF | - | TRBJ2-1 | TRBV7-2 | TRBD2 | 13
TGTGCCAGCAGCCAAGATCCGGGACAGGATAATTCACCCCTCCACTTT | CASSQDPGQDNSPLHF | - | TRBJ1-6 | TRBV4-2 | TRBD1 | 16
TGTGCCAGCAGCGCCACGGGAGAGAGGTACGAGCAGTACTTC | CASSATGERYEQYF | - | TRBJ2-7 | TRBV9 | - | 14
TGTGCCAGCAGCACCCAGGGGGACCGCACTGAAGCTTTCTTT | CASSTQGDRTEAFF | few | TRBJ1-1 | TRBV7-2 | TRBD1 | 14
TGTGCCAGCAGCCAGGCAGGGAACTCCTACAATGAGCAGTTCTTC | CASSQAGNSYNEQFF | once | TRBJ2-1 | TRBV3-1/TRBV3-2 | - | 15
TGTGCCAGCAGTTTCCAGGCGAACACTGAAGCTTTCTTT | CASSFQANTEAFF | once | TRBJ1-1 | TRBV12-3/TRBV12-4 | - | 13
TGTGCCAGCAGCCAAGTATTGCGGGGGAACTATGGCTACACCTTC | CASSQVLRGNYGYTF | - | TRBJ1-2 | TRBV3-1/TRBV3-2 | - | 15
TGTGCCAGCAGGAACCGGGACAGGGGATCACTCCTCCACTTT | CASRNRDRGSLLHF | - | TRBJ1-6 | TRBV25-1 | TRBD1 | 14
TGTGCTAGTGGTTTGGCAAGCGGGGAGACTGAAGCTTTCTTT | CASGLASGETEAFF | - | TRBJ1-1 | TRBV12-5 | - | 14
TGTGCCAGCAGCTTACGACTAGCGGGAGGGGACAATGAGCAGTTCTTC | CASSLRLAGGDNEQFF | - | TRBJ2-1 | TRBV7-3 | TRBD2 | 16
TGTGCCAGCCCGAGCTCCTATAATTCACCCCTCCACTTT | CASPSSYNSPLHF | few | TRBJ1-6 | TRBV27 | - | 13
TGTGCCACCAGTGGGACAGCGGGATCACAAGAGACCCAGTACTTC | CATSGTAGSQETQYF | - | TRBJ2-5 | TRBV24-1 | - | 15
TGCAGCGTTGTTCAGGGATCGGGGGCCAACGTCCTGACTTTC | CSVVQGSGANVLTF | - | TRBJ2-6 | TRBV29-1 | - | 14
TGTGCCAGCAGTTACCGGGGACTAGCGGGAAGCAATGAGCAGTTCTTC | CASSYRGLAGSNEQFF | - | TRBJ2-1 | TRBV6-5 | TRBD2 | 16
TGTGCCAGCTCTCCCCGGTCGGGTACCTACGAGCAGTACTTC | CASSPRSGTYEQYF | - | TRBJ2-7 | TRBV18 | - | 14
TGTGCCAGCAGCTTTAATACGACAGGGGCTGGAAACACCATATATTTT | CASSFNTTGAGNTIYF | once | TRBJ1-3 | TRBV7-9 | TRBD1 | 16
TGTGCCACCAGTGATGAAAGGGGTCAGCCCCAGCATTTT | CATSDERGQPQHF | - | TRBJ1-5 | TRBV24-1 | - | 13